The 15 T cell receptor beta chains in this list originate from one sample, sequenced in a study of T cell changes during pregnancy in multiple sclerosis. The method was immunoSEQ multiplex PCR; TCRdb's version includes in-frame clones alone and lacks a portion of them. The table lists approximately 88,000 clones, about 94% of them singletons. The sample here was peripheral blood, taken in the third trimester of pregnancy. These receptors all stem from a female donor with multiple sclerosis, enrolled in a pregnancy study.

This rearrangement joins TRBV4-3 to TRBJ1-5, with 8 positions matching TRBD1. V lost 1 base and J lost 14; bases outside the gene matches: 7. CDR1 is LGHNA and CDR2 is YSLEER in the germline V gene. The length of the CDR3 is 13 residues. CDR3 nucleotide sequence: TGCGCCAGCAGCCAAGGCAACACAGGGGGGAAGCATTTT. It yields the protein CASSQGNTGGKHF.

The chain uses TRBV7-2 and TRBJ1-1; possibly TRBD1 for D (5 bases). The CDR3 consists of 13 residues. Trimming took 1 base from V and 8 from J, leaving 11 bases between them. Germline CDR1 is SGHTA and CDR2 is FQGNSA. The CDR3 DNA is TGTGCCAGCAGCTTAGTGCAGGGAGGAGAAGCTTTCTTT. Amino acids: CASSLVQGGEAFF. Complete variable domain (other parts from reference TRBV7-2 and TRBJ1-1): GAGVSQSPSNKVTEKGKDVELRCDPISGHTALYWYRQSLGQGLEFLIYFQGNSAPDKSGLPSDRFSAERTGGSVSTLTIQRTQQEDSAVYLCASSLVQGGEAFFGQGTRLTVV.

The chain has TRBV9 and TRBJ2-5, with TRBD2 matching over 9 bases. The junction had 12 bases not matched to a gene; V was cut back by 0 bases and J by 3 bases. Germline lookup yields CDR1 SGDLS and CDR2 YYNGEE. This CDR3 contains 18 residues. In DNA, the CDR3 is TGTGCCAGCAGCGTAGGTCTCGGGGGCGGGGGGGAAGAAGAGACCCAGTACTTC. Amino acid sequence: CASSVGLGGGGEEETQYF.

The genes are TRBV6-4 and TRBJ2-2; a weak D match, TRBD2 (6 bases). Trimming took 3 bases from V and 4 from J, leaving 15 bases between them. CDR3 size: 16 residues. Germline CDR1 reads MRHNA; CDR2 reads SNTAGT. CDR3 amino acids: CASSEEGTLGTGELFF. The CDR3 nucleotides read TGTGCCAGCAGTGAGGAGGGAACCCTGGGCACCGGGGAGCTGTTTTTT.

The chain is built from TRBV4-2 and TRBJ1-1; the match to TRBD1 covers 9 bases. Losses at the gene ends were 3 bases for V and 3 bases for J; bases not matched to a gene: 5. CDR3 size: 15 residues. Germline CDR1 is LGHNA and CDR2 is YNFKEQ. The CDR3 is CASSQDRGLDTEAFF. CDR3 DNA: TGTGCCAGCAGCCAGGACAGGGGTCTGGACACTGAAGCTTTCTTT.

A single count supports this clone. The chain employs TRBV4-2 and TRBJ2-3; 9 bases align to TRBD1. The CDR3 has 15 residues. Germline V gives CDR1 LGHNA, CDR2 YNFKEQ. J was trimmed by 4 bases and V by 2 bases; bases with no gene match: 4. CDR3 coding DNA: TGTGCCAGCAGCCAACACAGGGGGCGGCCAGATACGCAGTATTTT. This codes for CASSQHRGRPDTQYF.

The J gene is TRBJ1-2, the V gene TRBV28; D is unclear. Trimming took off 2 bases at V and 4 bases at J, with 8 bases between the two ends. Germline lookup yields CDR1 MDHEN and CDR2 SYDVKM. The CDR3 length is 13 residues. CDR3 sequence (DNA): TGTGCCAGCAGTTTAACTGATGTCTATGGCTACACCTTC. Its protein is CASSLTDVYGYTF.

CDR3 DNA sequence: TGTGCCTGGAGACCCAGCGGGAGTCAATCCTACGAGCAGTACTTC. It is translated as CAWRPSGSQSYEQYF. The chain links TRBV30 to TRBJ2-7; TRBD2 matches 8 bases. This CDR3 has 15 residues. The germline CDR1 and CDR2 sequences are GTSNPN and SVGIG (reference sequence). With V trimmed by 3 bases and J by 1 base, 8 bases remained unmatched. Drawing the rest from reference TRBV30 and TRBJ2-7, the complete variable domain is SQTIHQWPATLVQPVGSPLSLECTVEGTSNPNLYWYRQAAGRGLQLLFYSVGIGQISSEVPQNLSASRPQDRQFILSSKKLLLSDSGFYLCAWRPSGSQSYEQYFGPGTRLTVT.

The chain couples TRBV29-1 to TRBJ2-1; D perhaps matches TRBD2 (5 bases). CDR1 is SQVTM, CDR2 ANQGSEA, per germline. The ends were cut back, 1 base at V and 6 bases at J, with 10 bases in the middle. CDR3 length: 13 residues. The CDR3 DNA sequence: TGCAGCGTTGAAGGTGGGAGTAGCAATGAGCAGTTCTTC. Amino acids: CSVEGGSSNEQFF.

This clone was picked up a small number of times. The chain has TRBV4-1 and TRBJ2-2; D remains ambiguous. CDR3 length equals 11 residues. Trimming cost V 1 base and J 10 bases, with 4 bases left between them. Germline loops: CDR1 MGHRA, CDR2 YSYEKL. In nucleotides, the CDR3 is TGCGCCAGCAGCCAAGGCGAGGAGCTGTTTTTT. Protein product: CASSQGEELFF.

This clone was recorded once. V gene TRBV6-5 combines with J gene TRBJ1-2; 9 nucleotides agree with TRBD1. Trimming removed 6 bases from V and 2 bases from J; junction bases left unmatched: 7. The CDR3 has 15 amino acids. The germline V gene encodes CDR1 MNHEY and CDR2 SVGAGI. CDR3 residues: CASSINRGQNYGYTF. CDR3 DNA: TGTGCCAGCAGCATAAACAGGGGGCAGAACTATGGCTACACCTTC.

J is TRBJ1-2 and V is TRBV28; D is unclear. The CDR3 runs to 13 residues. Trimming cost V 3 bases and J 5 bases, with 10 bases left between them. Germline V CDR1 and CDR2: MDHEN, SYDVKM. In DNA form, the CDR3 reads TGTGCCAGCAGTTTCCAGCGGGCTTATGGCTACACCTTC. It yields the protein CASSFQRAYGYTF.

This sequence joins TRBV6-5 and TRBJ2-7; 8 bases are a match to TRBD2. Losses at the gene ends were 6 bases for V and 2 bases for J; bases not matched to a gene: 6. From germline, CDR1 is MNHEY and CDR2 SVGAGI. The CDR3 covers 14 residues. This CDR3 reads CASSPPGLAYEQYF. Here the CDR3 DNA reads TGTGCCAGCAGCCCCCCGGGACTAGCCTACGAGCAGTACTTC.

The V gene is TRBV19, the J gene TRBJ2-1, with 8 nucleotides matching TRBD2. Losses at the gene ends were 6 bases for V and 7 bases for J; bases not matched to a gene: 8. Germline CDR1 and CDR2: LNHDA and SQIVND (reference sequence). CDR3 size: 14 residues. DNA of the CDR3: TGTGCCAGTAGCGGGAGGGCCGGGGGGAATGAGCAGTTCTTC. Its translation: CASSGRAGGNEQFF.

V usage is TRBV7-2 and J usage is TRBJ2-3; D is unresolved. CDR3 length: 12 residues. Trimming pared 5 bases from V and 12 bases from J, leaving 15 bases between. Germline CDR1 reads SGHTA; CDR2 reads FQGNSA. CDR3 region: CASSPLYGTQYF. CDR3 bases: TGTGCCAGCAGCCCCCTGTATGGTACACAGTATTTT. Using reference TRBV7-2 and TRBJ2-3 for the parts outside the CDR3, the full variable domain is GAGVSQSPSNKVTEKGKDVELRCDPISGHTALYWYRQSLGQGLEFLIYFQGNSAPDKSGLPSDRFSAERTGGSVSTLTIQRTQQEDSAVYLCASSPLYGTQYFGPGTRLTVL.